Following are 15 T cell receptor beta chains from one sample sequenced in a study of early stage breast cancer tumors. Method: immunoSEQ multiplex PCR; TCRdb's copy keeps in-frame clones and lacks some. The sample has 70,000 or so clones, less than 90% seen once. Sequencing used blood. The source is a middle-aged person with breast cancer.

This clone was observed a single time. The chain employs TRBV27 and TRBJ2-7, with 9 bases fitting TRBD2. This CDR3 comprises 16 residues. The germline gives CDR1 MNHEY, CDR2 SMNVEV (reference sequence). Trimming cost V 6 bases and J 2 bases; bases outside gene matches: 11. The CDR3 region has the DNA TGTGCCAGCAGCTCCCTAGCGGGAAAGAGGACCTACGAGCAGTACTTC. It is translated as CASSSLAGKRTYEQYF.

This chain uses TRBV6-5 with TRBJ2-2; 7 bases match TRBD2. The CDR3 is 15 amino acids. V was clipped by 2 bases and J by 5 bases; unmatched bases: 5. In germline, CDR1 is MNHEY, CDR2 SVGAGI. The CDR3 DNA reads as TGTGCCAGCAGTTACCAGGGACTAAAGACCGGGGAGCTGTTTTTT. Translation: CASSYQGLKTGELFF.

This clone turned up a few times. V gene TRBV7-2 combines with J gene TRBJ2-6, with D tentatively TRBD1 (6 bases). Between the trimmed V and J ends, which lost 5 bases and 0 bases, there was a span of 14 bases. Germline CDR1 is SGHTA and CDR2 is FQGNSA. The CDR3 is 17 amino acids. This CDR3 is CASSRAAGASGANVLTF. The CDR3 bases are TGTGCCAGCAGCCGGGCGGCAGGGGCCTCTGGGGCCAACGTCCTGACTTTC.

This chain joins TRBV11-2 and TRBJ1-1; no clear D gene. The CDR3 loop spans 12 amino acids. Germline V gene sequence: CDR1 SGHAT, CDR2 FQNNGV. V lost 1 base and J lost 8, with 8 bases in between. The CDR3: CASSLAAPEAFF. The CDR3 nucleotides read TGTGCCAGCAGCTTAGCCGCTCCAGAAGCTTTCTTT.

The chain is built from TRBV4-1 and TRBJ2-2, with no clear D. Germline assignment: CDR1 MGHRA and CDR2 YSYEKL. The CDR3 contains 14 residues. With 4 bases removed from V and 4 bases from J, the gap between germline ends came to 10 bases. The CDR3 is CASSPLGLTGELFF. The DNA for the CDR3 is TGCGCCAGCAGCCCGCTAGGTCTCACCGGGGAGCTGTTTTTT.

In DNA, the CDR3 is TGCAGCGTTGAAGTGGCGGGGTGCACAGATACGCAGTATTTT. Its translation: CSVEVAGCTDTQYF. This rearrangement joins TRBV29-1 to TRBJ2-3, with a tentative D call TRBD2 (6 bases). The CDR3 is 14 amino acids. V lost 1 base to trimming and J lost 1 base, with 9 bases between them. The germline CDR1 and CDR2 sequences are SQVTM and ANQGSEA.

This clone has a single count. CDR3 DNA: TGTGCCAGCAGCAAAGAACGGGGTCCCCACTACTACGAGCAGTACTTC. As protein: CASSKERGPHYYEQYF. V usage is TRBV21-1 and J usage is TRBJ2-7; the table's D gene call, TRBD2, was not cross checked with the DNA. TRBV21-1 is a known pseudogene. CDR3 length: 16 residues.

The rearrangement joins TRBV29-1 to TRBJ2-5, with D hard to call. CDR1 and CDR2 from the germline V gene are SQVTM and ANQGSEA. The V and J ends lost 3 bases and 0 bases respectively, with 5 bases between them. The CDR3 extends over 12 amino acids. CDR3 DNA sequence: TGCAGCGTTGAGCCCGACCAAGAGACCCAGTACTTC. The encoded protein is CSVEPDQETQYF. The whole variable domain, remainder taken from reference TRBV29-1 and TRBJ2-5, is SAVISQKPSRDICQRGTSLTIQCQVDSQVTMMFWYRQQPGQSLTLIATANQGSEATYESGFVIDKFPISRPNLTFSTLTVSNMSPEDSSIYLCSVEPDQETQYFGPGTRLLVL.

V gene TRBV7-2 combines with J gene TRBJ2-7; D is possibly TRBD1 (5 bases). The V end was cut by 1 base, the J end by 4 bases, with 14 bases between. The CDR3 loop spans 15 amino acids. Germline assignment: CDR1 SGHTA and CDR2 FQGNSA. The CDR3 reads CASSLGQGFLYEQYF. CDR3 sequence (DNA): TGTGCCAGCAGCTTAGGTCAGGGATTTTTGTACGAGCAGTACTTC.

The chain has TRBV6-1 and TRBJ2-7; possibly TRBD2 for D (6 bases). Germline values: CDR1 MNHNS, CDR2 SASEGT. This CDR3 region has 14 residues. Trimming cost V 4 bases and J 4 bases, with 14 bases left between them. The CDR3 region has the DNA TGTGCCAGCAGTGTGGAGGGGCCCGAATACGAGCAGTACTTC. Its translation: CASSVEGPEYEQYF.

This clone was seen a single time. The chain carries TRBV7-8 and TRBJ1-1; no clear D. The CDR3 length is 14 residues. V was shortened by 0 bases and J by 0 bases, with 5 bases between the two germline ends. The germline V gene has CDR1 SGHVS and CDR2 FQNEAQ. The CDR3 region has the DNA TGTGCCAGCAGCTTAGCAGGGATGAACACTGAAGCTTTCTTT. It translates to CASSLAGMNTEAFF.

In this sample, this clone is medium-sized (0.01 to 0.1%). V and J are TRBV4-1 and TRBJ1-1; D gene ambiguous. CDR1 is MGHRA and CDR2 is YSYEKL in the germline V gene. The length of the CDR3 is 14 residues. Trimming took off 4 bases at V and 1 base at J, with 10 bases between the two ends. The CDR3 reads CASSPLGRNTEAFF. Written as DNA, the CDR3 is TGCGCCAGCAGCCCCCTAGGCCGGAACACTGAAGCTTTCTTT.

This clone came up once. The genes are TRBV9 and TRBJ1-2; possibly TRBD1 for D (5 bases). Germline CDR1 and CDR2: SGDLS and YYNGEE. Trimming pared 4 bases from V and 5 bases from J, leaving 9 bases between. This CDR3 has 12 residues. The CDR3 DNA reads as TGTGCCAGCAGCAAGACAGATTATGGCTACACCTTC. It specifies CASSKTDYGYTF.

The rearrangement joins TRBV5-4 to TRBJ2-1, with 7 bases matching TRBD2. V shed 0 bases and J 8 bases; nucleotides not matched to a gene: 11. CDR3 length equals 16 residues. Germline values: CDR1 SGHNT, CDR2 YYREEE (reference sequence). This CDR3 is CASSLGSGGSYYEQFF. CDR3 DNA sequence: TGTGCCAGCAGCTTGGGATCAGGCGGGAGTTATTATGAGCAGTTCTTC.

This chain connects TRBV7-9 to TRBJ2-3; D is ambiguous. The germline gives CDR1 SEHNR, CDR2 FQNEAQ (reference sequence). V gave up 5 bases and J gave up 2 bases, with 11 bases separating them. CDR3 size: 14 residues. CDR3 protein: CASSARKNTDTQYF. Here the CDR3 DNA reads TGTGCCAGCAGCGCACGAAAAAACACAGATACGCAGTATTTT. The variable domain in full, with the rest retrieved from reference TRBV7-9 and TRBJ2-3, is DTGVSQNPRHKITKRGQNVTFRCDPISEHNRLYWYRQTLGQGPEFLTYFQNEAQLEKSRLLSDRFSAERPKGSFSTLEIQRTEQGDSAMYLCASSARKNTDTQYFGPGTRLTVL.